This TCR beta chain is drawn from a study of radiation and T cells in renal cell carcinoma. Background on the study: Nephrectomy followed 15 Gy stereotactic body radiation by 4 weeks.

As for time point: baseline pretreatment blood. Treatment noted: 15 Gy SBRT to primary tumor, nephrectomy 4 weeks later. Profiled with immunoSEQ multiplex PCR; TCRdb holds only in-frame clones, not every one. The sample contains some 110,000 clones, roughly 80% of which appear only once. Trimming took off 0 bases at V and 1 base at J, with 6 bases between the two ends. Germline V gene lookup returns CDR1 SGHRS and CDR2 YFSETQ. The length of the CDR3 is 14 residues. This receptor was taken from a woman aged 55-70 years with renal cell carcinoma. The chain has TRBV5-1 and TRBJ2-3; D perhaps matches TRBD2 (6 bases). The sample was blood, taken from a patient whose treatment included radiotherapy and nephrectomy. CDR3 in DNA: TGCGCCAGCAGCTTGGGGGAGGGCACAGATACGCAGTATTTT. This gives the protein CASSLGEGTDTQYF. Complete variable domain (other parts from reference TRBV5-1 and TRBJ2-3): KAGVTQTPRYLIKTRGQQVTLSCSPISGHRSVSWYQQTPGQGLQFLFEYFSETQRNKGNFPGRFSGRQFSNSRSEMNVSTLELGDSALYLCASSLGEGTDTQYFGPGTRLTVL.